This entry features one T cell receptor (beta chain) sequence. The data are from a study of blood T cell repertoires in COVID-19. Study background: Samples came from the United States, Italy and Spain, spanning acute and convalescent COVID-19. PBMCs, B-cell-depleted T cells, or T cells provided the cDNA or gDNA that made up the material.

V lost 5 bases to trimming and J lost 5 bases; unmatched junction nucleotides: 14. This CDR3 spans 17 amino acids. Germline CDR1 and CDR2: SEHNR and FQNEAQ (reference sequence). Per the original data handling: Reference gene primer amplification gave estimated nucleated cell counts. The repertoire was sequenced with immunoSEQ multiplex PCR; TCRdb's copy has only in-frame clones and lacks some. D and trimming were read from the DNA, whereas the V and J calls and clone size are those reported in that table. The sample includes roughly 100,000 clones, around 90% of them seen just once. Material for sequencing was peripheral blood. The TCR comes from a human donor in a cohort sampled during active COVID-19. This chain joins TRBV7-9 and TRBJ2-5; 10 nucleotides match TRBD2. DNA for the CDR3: TGTGCCAGCAGCACGAAATACCCGGGACTAGCGATGGAGACCCAGTACTTC. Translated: CASSTKYPGLAMETQYF.